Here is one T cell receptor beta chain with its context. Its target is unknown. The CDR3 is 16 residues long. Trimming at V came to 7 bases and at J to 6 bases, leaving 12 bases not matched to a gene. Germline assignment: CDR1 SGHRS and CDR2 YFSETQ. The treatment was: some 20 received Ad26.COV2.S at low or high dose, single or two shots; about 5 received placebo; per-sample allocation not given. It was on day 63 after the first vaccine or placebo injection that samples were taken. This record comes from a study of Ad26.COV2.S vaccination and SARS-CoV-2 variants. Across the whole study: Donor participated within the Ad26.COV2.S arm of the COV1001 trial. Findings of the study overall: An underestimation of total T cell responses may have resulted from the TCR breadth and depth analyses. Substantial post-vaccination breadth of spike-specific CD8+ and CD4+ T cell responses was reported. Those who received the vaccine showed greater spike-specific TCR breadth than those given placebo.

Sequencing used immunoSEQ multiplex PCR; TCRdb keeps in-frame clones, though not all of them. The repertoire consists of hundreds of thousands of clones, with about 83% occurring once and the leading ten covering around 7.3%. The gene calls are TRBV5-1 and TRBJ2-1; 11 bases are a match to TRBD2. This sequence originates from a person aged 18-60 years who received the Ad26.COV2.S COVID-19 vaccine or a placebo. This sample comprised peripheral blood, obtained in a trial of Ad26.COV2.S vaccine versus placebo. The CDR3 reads CASRPSLAGGRNEQFF. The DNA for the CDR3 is TGCGCCAGCCGCCCCTCTCTAGCGGGAGGACGCAATGAGCAGTTCTTC.